The rows below give T cell receptor beta chains drawn from one sample of a study of blood T cell repertoires in COVID-19. Profiling relied on immunoSEQ multiplex PCR, and the TCRdb table lists in-frame clones only, not all of them. Here the sample spans about 95,000 clones, approximately 80% being singletons. The specimen was peripheral blood. These receptors all stem from a human donor in a cohort sampled during active COVID-19. CDR3s include the opening cysteine and the closing phenylalanine or tryptophan. A D gene is named only where the DNA matches it firmly. Clone size is not always given. Where it is, it says once, few, many or a class for expanded clones.

v_call	clone_size	j_call	d_call	cdr3_nt	cdr3_aa
TRBV29-1	NA	TRBJ2-1	TRBD2	TGCAGCTTCCGGACTAGCGGGATCGTTAATGAGCAGTTCTTC	CSFRTSGIVNEQFF
TRBV28	NA	TRBJ2-5	NA	TGTGCCAGCAGGCGGGGCGGGAACCAAGAGACCCAGTACTTC	CASRRGGNQETQYF
TRBV7-9	NA	TRBJ2-7	TRBD2	TGTGCCAGCACCAATTTATTGGGAGGGACTTCCCCCTACGAGCAGTACTTC	CASTNLLGGTSPYEQYF
TRBV19	once	TRBJ1-1	NA	TGTGCCAGTAGGTTTACAACCTGGACAGCCAGTATTATGAACACTGAAGCTTTCTTT	CASRFTTWTASIMNTEAFF
TRBV28	NA	TRBJ2-5	TRBD1	TGTGCCAGCAGTTCCCCGGGACAGGGGAAGGAGACCCAGTACTTC	CASSSPGQGKETQYF
TRBV7-2	NA	TRBJ2-7	NA	TGTGCCAGCAGCCTCTCAGGCTACGAGCAGTACTTC	CASSLSGYEQYF
TRBV2	NA	TRBJ2-3	TRBD2	TGTGCCAGCAGTGCCGGGACTACCGTCACAGATACGCAGTATTTT	CASSAGTTVTDTQYF
TRBV28	NA	TRBJ2-7	NA	TGTGCCAGCACACCCCGAGGGGGAGGGAGCTCCTACGAGCAGTACTTC	CASTPRGGGSSYEQYF
TRBV28	NA	TRBJ1-5	NA	TGTGCCAGCAGGGCGGGGGAGGGGTATCAGCCCCAGCATTTT	CASRAGEGYQPQHF
TRBV3-1/TRBV3-2	NA	TRBJ2-5	TRBD2	TGTGCCAGCAGCCAAGATATAAAAGCGGGGCCCCGGGGGACCCAGTACTTC	CASSQDIKAGPRGTQYF
TRBV2	NA	TRBJ1-1	NA	TGTGCCCTCCGGGGGGGCCCGAACACTGAAGCTTTCTTT	CALRGGPNTEAFF
TRBV28	NA	TRBJ2-1	TRBD2	TGTGCCAGCACCCCGGGGGGGGGCGGGGGACATGAGCAGTTCTTC	CASTPGGGGGHEQFF
TRBV5-1	NA	TRBJ2-5	TRBD2	TGCGCCAGCAGCGGGAGGACGTCGGGACTAGCGGGAGTGGAGACCCAGTACTTC	CASSGRTSGLAGVETQYF